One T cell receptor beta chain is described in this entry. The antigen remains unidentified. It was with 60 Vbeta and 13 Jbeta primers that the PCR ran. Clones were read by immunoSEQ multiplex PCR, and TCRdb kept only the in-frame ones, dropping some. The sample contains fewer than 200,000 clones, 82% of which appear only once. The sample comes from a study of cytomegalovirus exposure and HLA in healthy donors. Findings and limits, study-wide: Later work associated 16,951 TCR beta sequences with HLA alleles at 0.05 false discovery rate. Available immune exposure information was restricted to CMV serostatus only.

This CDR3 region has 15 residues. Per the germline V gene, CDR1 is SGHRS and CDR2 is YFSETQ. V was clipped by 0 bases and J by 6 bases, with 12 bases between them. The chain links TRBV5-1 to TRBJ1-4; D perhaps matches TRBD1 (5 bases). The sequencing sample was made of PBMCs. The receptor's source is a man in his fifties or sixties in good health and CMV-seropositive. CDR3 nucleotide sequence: TGCGCCAGCAGCTTGGGGGACGGAGGGTATGAAAAACTGTTTTTT. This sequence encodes CASSLGDGGYEKLFF.